Each of the 8 T cell receptor beta chains below was sequenced from the same sample in a study of radiation and T cells in renal cell carcinoma. Time point defined: blood 2 weeks post-SBRT. Treatment defined: 15 Gy SBRT to primary tumor, nephrectomy 4 weeks later. Assay: immunoSEQ multiplex PCR; the TCRdb copy retains only in-frame clones and omits some. Altogether 65,000 to 80,000 clones are present, approximately 83% being singletons, with the ten largest covering around 21%. This specimen consisted of blood, obtained from a patient whose treatment included radiotherapy and nephrectomy. The receptors here all came from a woman aged 50 to 60 with renal cell carcinoma.

The V call is TRBV6-1, the J call TRBJ1-4; the D gene is possibly TRBD1 (6 bases). CDR1 is MNHNS, CDR2 SASEGT, per germline. The CDR3 covers 14 residues. V gave up 3 bases and J gave up 7 bases, with 12 bases separating them. The CDR3 loop is CASSEQGSSEKLFF. The CDR3 nucleotides read TGTGCCAGCAGTGAGCAGGGGAGCAGTGAAAAACTGTTTTTT.

The genes are TRBV4-3 and TRBJ1-6; TRBD1 agrees at 9 bases. There are 17 residues in the CDR3. Germline V gene sequence: CDR1 LGHNA, CDR2 YSLEER. V was pared by 0 bases and J by 7 bases, with 7 bases of the junction left unmatched. The CDR3 spells CASSQEILDRGNSPLHF. For the CDR3, the DNA is TGCGCCAGCAGCCAAGAAATTTTGGACAGGGGCAATTCACCCCTCCACTTT.

V is TRBV2 and J is TRBJ1-2, with a weak D call TRBD1 (6 bases). Germline V lookup: CDR1 SNHLY, CDR2 FYNNEI. V gave up 2 bases and J gave up 6 bases, with 13 bases separating them. This CDR3 region has 14 residues. The CDR3 nucleotides are TGTGCCAGCAGTGAACTTAGACAGGTTCATGGCTACACCTTC. It encodes CASSELRQVHGYTF.

The rearrangement uses TRBV15 and TRBJ2-5; D possibly uses TRBD1 or TRBD2 (5 bases each). Between the trimmed V and J ends, which lost 0 bases and 5 bases, there was a span of 13 bases. Germline V CDR1 and CDR2: LNHNV, YYDKDF (reference sequence). The CDR3 is 15 residues long. The CDR3: CATSRESRDGETQYF. The CDR3 nucleotides read TGTGCCACCAGCAGAGAGAGCCGGGACGGGGAGACCCAGTACTTC.

The gene calls are TRBV9 and TRBJ1-2; TRBD1 matches at 7 bases. The CDR3 extends over 13 amino acids. Germline-derived CDR1 and CDR2 are SGDLS and YYNGEE. J gave up 7 bases and V 0 bases, and 3 bases lay outside the gene matches. In nucleotides, the CDR3 is TGTGCCAGCAGCGTAGACAGGGGTGGTGGCTACACCTTC. This codes for CASSVDRGGGYTF.

This rearrangement joins TRBV29-1 to TRBJ2-7; 7 bases align to TRBD1. Germline V gene lookup returns CDR1 SQVTM and CDR2 ANQGSEA. This CDR3 is built from 13 residues. V lost 4 bases to trimming and J lost 1 base; unmatched junction nucleotides: 4. The CDR3 DNA sequence: TGCAGCGTTGGCCAGGGGGTATCCTACGAGCAGTACTTC. The encoded protein is CSVGQGVSYEQYF.

This clone was detected only a few times. CDR3 sequence (DNA): TGTGCCAGCAGTGCGACCATGAACACTGAAGCTTTCTTT. It codes for CASSATMNTEAFF. The chain joins TRBV28 to TRBJ1-1; D not resolved. The V end was cut by 5 bases, the J end by 0 bases, with 7 bases between. The germline V gene encodes CDR1 MDHEN and CDR2 SYDVKM. This CDR3 is 13 amino acids long. Full variable domain (remainder filled in from reference TRBV28 and TRBJ1-1): DVKVTQSSRYLVKRTGEKVFLECVQDMDHENMFWYRQDPGLGLRLIYFSYDVKMKEKGDIPEGYSVSREKKERFSLILESASTNQTSMYLCASSATMNTEAFFGQGTRLTVV.

The chain employs TRBV5-1 and TRBJ1-4, with D perhaps matching TRBD1 (5 bases). This CDR3 region has 16 residues. The germline gives CDR1 SGHRS, CDR2 YFSETQ. Trimming removed 1 base from V and 3 bases from J, with 13 bases in between. This CDR3 reads CASSLNVGEANEKLFF. Here the CDR3 DNA reads TGCGCCAGCAGCTTGAATGTAGGGGAAGCTAATGAAAAACTGTTTTTT.